This is a list of T cell receptor beta chains from one sample in a study of T cell responses to AZD1222 COVID-19 vaccine. Clones were read by immunoSEQ multiplex PCR, and TCRdb kept only the in-frame ones, dropping some. The data show around 100,000 clones, more than 75% seen once. Material: peripheral blood, obtained on day 0 of AZD1222 vaccination. The origin of the receptors is an adult in good health. The conserved cysteine and the conserved F or W are not part of the CDR3 here. The D gene is left open where the match is weak.

j_call: TRBJ2-5; d_call: TRBD1; v_call: TRBV2; cdr3_aa: ASSRDRGWQETQY
j_call: TRBJ1-1; d_call: TRBD1; v_call: TRBV19; cdr3_aa: ASSTGTENTEAF
j_call: TRBJ1-5; d_call: .; v_call: TRBV2; cdr3_aa: ASSLGGYQPQH
j_call: TRBJ1-1; d_call: .; v_call: TRBV18; cdr3_aa: ASSPSSGRTGSNTEAF
j_call: TRBJ2-3; d_call: TRBD2; v_call: TRBV9; cdr3_aa: ASSQAGGIISTDTQY
j_call: TRBJ1-1; d_call: .; v_call: TRBV23-1; cdr3_aa: ASSQPDTFTMNTEAF
j_call: TRBJ1-6; d_call: .; v_call: TRBV19; cdr3_aa: ASSIASYNSPLH
j_call: TRBJ1-6; d_call: TRBD1; v_call: TRBV3-1/TRBV3-2; cdr3_aa: ASSQVGTGGRSPLH
j_call: TRBJ2-3; d_call: .; v_call: TRBV6-2/TRBV6-3; cdr3_aa: ASSRRDTQY
j_call: TRBJ1-1; d_call: .; v_call: TRBV7-9; cdr3_aa: ASSSSGGIAEAF
j_call: TRBJ2-1; d_call: .; v_call: TRBV5-1; cdr3_aa: ASRRSDYNEQF
j_call: TRBJ2-5; d_call: TRBD2; v_call: TRBV5-1; cdr3_aa: ASRPTSSGGMETQY
j_call: TRBJ2-7; d_call: TRBD1; v_call: TRBV28; cdr3_aa: ASTLTTGAYEQY
j_call: TRBJ1-2; d_call: .; v_call: TRBV7-2; cdr3_aa: ASSSTLNYGYT
j_call: TRBJ1-2; d_call: .; v_call: TRBV19; cdr3_aa: ASSINSGHPNYGYT
j_call: TRBJ1-2; d_call: TRBD1; v_call: TRBV5-1; cdr3_aa: ASSWGTGTLRVSGYT
j_call: TRBJ2-1; d_call: .; v_call: TRBV7-2; cdr3_aa: ASSLFPVGGGTEQF
j_call: TRBJ1-2; d_call: .; v_call: TRBV19; cdr3_aa: ASSPSELRYGYT